This T cell receptor (beta chain) is drawn from a study of Ad26.COV2.S vaccination and SARS-CoV-2 variants. For the study at large: A COV1001 Ad26.COV2.S trial-arm participant provided the sample. Once, or twice with 56 days between doses, Ad26.COV2.S was given intramuscularly.

Treatment here: some 20 received Ad26.COV2.S at low or high dose, single or two shots; 5 received placebo; per-sample allocation not given. Sampling happened 63 days after the first vaccine or placebo injection. The assay was immunoSEQ multiplex PCR, and TCRdb's table has in-frame clones only and misses some. The table records approximately 480,000 clones, around nine tenths of them present only once. The sequencing used peripheral blood, collected in a trial of Ad26.COV2.S vaccine versus placebo. This clonotype was obtained from a person between 18 and 59 years old who received the Ad26.COV2.S COVID-19 vaccine or a placebo.

In DNA form, the CDR3 reads TGTGCCTGGGGGTTCAAGGGGAGGACTGAAGCTTTCTTT. It specifies CAWGFKGRTEAFF. This chain links TRBV30 with TRBJ1-1; a possible D gene is TRBD1 (5 bases). V was cut by 5 bases and J by 5 bases, with 15 bases left in between. CDR3 size: 13 residues. CDR1 and CDR2 from the germline V gene are GTSNPN and SVGIG (reference sequence).